A selection of T cell receptor beta chains follows, all from one sample in a study of blood T cell repertoires in COVID-19. The table came from immunoSEQ multiplex PCR; TCRdb's copy has only in-frame clones and leaves some out. The sample lists 350,000 or so clones; about nine tenths were seen once. Sequencing used PBMCs or T cells enriched from blood (not recorded which). These receptors were obtained from a woman aged 25-40 years who had been exposed to COVID-19. Both conserved end residues are part of each CDR3. D genes are given only for firm matches. Clone size is stated in some rows and not others, as once, few, many or a class when expanded.

abundance | j_gene | d_gene | v_gene | CDR3nt | CDR3aa
. | TRBJ2-7 | TRBD2 | TRBV18 | TGTGCCAGCTCCCCACTTGCTGCTGGGCAGGGAGGGCCCGGAGGCTACGAGCAGTACTTC | CASSPLAAGQGGPGGYEQYF
. | TRBJ1-3 | TRBD1 | TRBV25-1 | TGTGCCAGCGCAAGACAGGGTCTAGGAGGAAACACCATATATTTT | CASARQGLGGNTIYF
. | TRBJ2-7 | . | TRBV28 | TGTGCCAGCAGGATGATGAGGTGGGGGGAGTCCTACGAGCAGTACTTC | CASRMMRWGESYEQYF
. | TRBJ1-5 | TRBD1 | TRBV7-9 | TGTGCCAGCAGCTCAGGACAGGGGGGTGGCAATCAGCCCCAGCATTTT | CASSSGQGGGNQPQHF
. | TRBJ1-1 | TRBD1 | TRBV28 | TGTGCCAGCAGTTCCCCACAGGGGCGAGCTTTCTTT | CASSSPQGRAFF
. | TRBJ1-3 | TRBD1 | TRBV11-3 | TGTGCCAGCAGCGCGGGACAGCCAGTCACCATATATTTT | CASSAGQPVTIYF
. | TRBJ1-1 | TRBD1 | TRBV18 | TGTGCCAGCTCACCGGGACAGGGTAGAGTCACTGAAGCTTTCTTT | CASSPGQGRVTEAFF
. | TRBJ1-1 | . | TRBV6-5 | TGTGCCAGCGGCGACTTGAGCAGGGACACTGAAGCTTTCTTT | CASGDLSRDTEAFF
. | TRBJ2-4 | TRBD2 | TRBV29-1 | TGCAGCGTTGCCCAACTAGCGGGAGTTATCGGGGCCAAAAACATTCAGTACTTC | CSVAQLAGVIGAKNIQYF
. | TRBJ2-1 | . | TRBV19 | TGTGCCAGTAGTATAGGAGTATACAATGAGCAGTTCTTC | CASSIGVYNEQFF
. | TRBJ2-1 | TRBD2 | TRBV5-1 | TGCGCCAGCAGCGAAACCGGGACTAGTATTTGGGAGCAGTTCTTC | CASSETGTSIWEQFF
. | TRBJ2-7 | TRBD1 | TRBV11-3 | TGTGCCAGCAGCGTCACAGGGGGCGCGGCCTACGAGCAGTACTTC | CASSVTGGAAYEQYF
once | TRBJ2-7 | . | TRBV27 | TGTGCCAGCGCCCAGGGGACCCCCTACGAGCAGTACTTC | CASAQGTPYEQYF
. | TRBJ2-1 | . | TRBV3-1/TRBV3-2 | TGTGCCAGCAGCCAGGGGGGCGGGAGCTCCTACAATGAGCAGTTCTTC | CASSQGGGSSYNEQFF
once | TRBJ1-4 | TRBD1 | TRBV28 | TGTGCCAGCCAACAGGGGAACCCTAATGAAAAACTGTTTTTT | CASQQGNPNEKLFF
. | TRBJ1-6 | TRBD1 | TRBV6-5 | TGTGCCGCTCTTTTATCGACAGGGTTTAATTCACCCCTCCACTTT | CAALLSTGFNSPLHF
. | TRBJ1-2 | . | TRBV10-3 | TGTGCCATCGGGCGGCAGGCGGGCGGCTACACCTTC | CAIGRQAGGYTF
. | TRBJ2-5 | TRBD1 | TRBV5-1 | TGCGCCAGCAGCACCGGACAGGGGGGCCAAGAGACCCAGTACTTC | CASSTGQGGQETQYF
. | TRBJ1-1 | . | TRBV18 | TGTGCCAGCCCCGTCGGACAGCGGAACACTGAAGCTTTCTTT | CASPVGQRNTEAFF
. | TRBJ1-4 | . | TRBV6-1 | TGTGCCAGCAGTGCCGGTCGACAGCATTCAACTAATGAAAAACTGTTTTTT | CASSAGRQHSTNEKLFF
. | TRBJ2-7 | TRBD1 | TRBV18 | TGTGCCAGCTCACCTCAGACAGGGCTCGTCGAGCAGTACTTC | CASSPQTGLVEQYF
few | TRBJ2-7 | . | TRBV4-1 | TGCGCCAGCAGCCAAGAGGCTAGCGCACGCTCCTACGAGCAGTACTTC | CASSQEASARSYEQYF
. | TRBJ1-6 | TRBD1 | TRBV10-3 | TGTGCCATCAGTGAGCCCTTATCGACAGGGACCAGCTCCTATAATTCACCCCTCCACTTT | CAISEPLSTGTSSYNSPLHF
. | TRBJ2-7 | TRBD2 | TRBV27 | TGTGCCAGCAGTCCTAGTCGGACTAGCGGTTTCTACGAGCAGTACTTC | CASSPSRTSGFYEQYF
. | TRBJ1-1 | TRBD1 | TRBV7-8 | TGTGCCAGCAGCTTTACAGGGGTCAGGCTAGGGAACACTGAAGCTTTCTTT | CASSFTGVRLGNTEAFF
. | TRBJ1-6 | TRBD1 | TRBV2 | TGTGCCAGCACTTCCCGGGACCAGGGGGCACCCCTCCACTTT | CASTSRDQGAPLHF
. | TRBJ1-1 | . | TRBV28 | TGTGCCAGCAGTGGAGGTCTGTGGCAGACCAACACTGAAGCTTTCTTT | CASSGGLWQTNTEAFF
. | TRBJ2-4 | . | TRBV28 | TGTGCCAGCGGCCCCCAGGGTCAGGGCGACATTCAGTACTTC | CASGPQGQGDIQYF
. | TRBJ2-7 | TRBD1 | TRBV28 | TGTGCCAGCACCCGGGGACAGGGGCCGTGGGAGCAGTACTTC | CASTRGQGPWEQYF
once | TRBJ2-1 | TRBD2 | TRBV19 | TGTGCCAGTACCGGACTAGCGGGCTCCTACAATGAGCAGTTCTTC | CASTGLAGSYNEQFF
. | TRBJ2-1 | . | TRBV24-1 | TGTGCCACCAGTTCTGGACTGCCAACCTCCTACAATGAGCAGTTCTTC | CATSSGLPTSYNEQFF
. | TRBJ1-5 | TRBD1 | TRBV6-4 | TGTGCCAGCAGCCCTACAGGGGAACAGCCCCAGCATTTT | CASSPTGEQPQHF
once | TRBJ1-5 | TRBD1 | TRBV29-1 | TGCAGCGTCGCGGACAGGCTCAATCAGCCCCAGCATTTT | CSVADRLNQPQHF
. | TRBJ1-2 | TRBD1 | TRBV9 | TGTGCCAGCAGCCCCCTCCCCGGGACAGAATCTAACTATGGCTACACCTTC | CASSPLPGTESNYGYTF
. | TRBJ2-7 | . | TRBV7-9 | TGTGCCAGCATGGTCGGCTACGAGCAGTACTTC | CASMVGYEQYF
few | TRBJ1-6 | TRBD1 | TRBV3-1/TRBV3-2 | TGTGCCAGCAGCCAAGGGGACAGGGGCAATTCACCCCTCCACTTT | CASSQGDRGNSPLHF
. | TRBJ1-1 | TRBD1 | TRBV2 | TGTGCCAGCAGTGGGGGGGGACAGGGAGGAACTGAAGCTTTCTTT | CASSGGGQGGTEAFF
. | TRBJ1-2 | . | TRBV5-1 | TGCGCCAGCAGCTTGGACCTGGAGGGCTACACCTTC | CASSLDLEGYTF
. | TRBJ2-7 | . | TRBV2 | TGTGCCAGCAGTGACACTTACGAGCAGTACTTC | CASSDTYEQYF
. | TRBJ2-1 | TRBD1 | TRBV27 | TGTGCCAGCAGCCCAGACAGGGGGGAAACTGATGAGCAGTTCTTC | CASSPDRGETDEQFF
. | TRBJ2-5 | . | TRBV18 | TGTGCCAGCTCACCAGGCAGGGAAGAGACCCAGTACTTC | CASSPGREETQYF
. | TRBJ1-4 | . | TRBV4-1 | TGCGCCAGCAGCCAAGATAGGCAGGGAGGGATTAATGAAAAACTGTTTTTT | CASSQDRQGGINEKLFF
. | TRBJ2-2 | . | TRBV7-2 | TGTGCCAGCAGGCCCACCTACGGGGAGCTGTTTTTT | CASRPTYGELFF
. | TRBJ2-1 | . | TRBV12-3/TRBV12-4 | TGTGCCAGCAGTGAGATCCCCTACAATGAGCAGTTCTTC | CASSEIPYNEQFF